The clone carrying this T cell receptor (beta chain) is medium-sized. Its antigen is unidentified. This sample stems from a study of CD4+ T cells in melanoma. The CDR3 loop spans 16 amino acids. J was trimmed by 6 bases and V by 3 bases; bases with no gene match: 6. Germline V CDR1 and CDR2: SNHLY, FYNNEI. Study-wide points: A reported correlation linked neoantigen-specific CD4+ T cells to CD8+, macrophage and B cell function. Neoantigen-specific CD4+ T cells in melanoma reportedly had diverse differentiation states.

TCRdb's copy holds only in-frame clones and misses some; the assay was immunoSEQ multiplex PCR. The sample comprises approximately 12,000 clones, 65% to 75% of which are singletons, and more than 9% rests with the top ten. This chain connects TRBV2 to TRBJ2-1, with 12 positions matching TRBD2. This TCR derives from a human donor with melanoma. Input material: cells from a culture (not recorded whether cultured in vitro). The CDR3 DNA reads TGTGCCAGCAGTGACGAAGGGACTAGCGGGCGCAATGAGCAGTTCTTC. As protein: CASSDEGTSGRNEQFF.